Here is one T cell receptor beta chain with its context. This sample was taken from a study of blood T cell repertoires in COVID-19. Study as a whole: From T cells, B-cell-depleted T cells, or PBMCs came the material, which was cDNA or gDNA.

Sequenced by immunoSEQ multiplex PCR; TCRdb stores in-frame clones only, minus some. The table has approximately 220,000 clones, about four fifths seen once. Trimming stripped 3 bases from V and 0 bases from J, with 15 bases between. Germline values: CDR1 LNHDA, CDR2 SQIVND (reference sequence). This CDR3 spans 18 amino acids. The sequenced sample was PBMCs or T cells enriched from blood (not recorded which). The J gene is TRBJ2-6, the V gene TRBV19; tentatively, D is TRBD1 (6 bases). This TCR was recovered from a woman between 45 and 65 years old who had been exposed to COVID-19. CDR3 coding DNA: TGTGCCAGTAGTATTATGAGGACAGCTTCCTCTGGGGCCAACGTCCTGACTTTC. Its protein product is CASSIMRTASSGANVLTF.